This T cell receptor beta chain was profiled in a study of metastatic and nonmetastatic thyroid tumors. Study in general: For malignant and benign thyroid patients, tumor or nodule tissue and blood were the sources whose repertoires were compared.

Ahead of thyroid surgery, no patient had received treatment of any kind. Study processing details: A classifier for distant metastasis in papillary thyroid cancer was constructed using CDR3 differences observed across clinicopathological groups. TCRdb reprocessed the PCR reads via MiXCR. The V and J calls come from TCRdb's annotation, not from the publication. Of 9,500 to 12,000 clones listed, roughly 27% are singletons. Findings and caveats of the study: Reportedly, malignant thyroid tumors had significantly higher TCR beta diversity than benign nodules, in blood and tumor.

With 0 bases removed from V and 13 bases from J, the gap between germline ends came to 16 bases. The germline CDR1 and CDR2 sequences are SGHDT and YYEEEE. This CDR3 spans 13 amino acids. This clone was recorded many times. Its specificity is not known. Sequencing used adjacent normal tissue. The chain employs TRBV5-6 and TRBJ2-5, with D maybe TRBD1 (6 bases). The clonotype comes from a male donor with papillary thyroid cancer or a benign thyroid nodule (not recorded which). Some clones in this sample may be carry-over from other donors' samples. The chain's CDR3 is CASSLVAGEYLYF. In DNA, the CDR3 is TGTGCCAGCAGCTTGGTGGCAGGGGAATATCTGTACTTC.